These 3 T cell receptor beta chains came from one sample sequenced in a study of monozygotic twins with inflammatory bowel disease. Reanalyzing the 5' RACE reads, TCRdb keeps one entry per CDR3 protein, without DNA. The listing records about 300,000 distinct CDR3 sequences. The sample consisted of blood. The receptors shown here come from a human donor with ulcerative colitis or Crohn's disease, or a healthy co-twin of an affected twin (not recorded which).

V gene TRBV7-7 combines with J gene TRBJ2-1. The CDR3 has 14 residues. CDR1 is SSHAT, CDR2 FNYEAQ, per germline (reference sequence). The CDR3 protein is CASSLASNGNEQFF.

The chain joins TRBV19 to TRBJ2-2; the TCRdb call, TRBD2, lacks DNA for checking. The CDR3 runs to 17 residues. CDR1 LNHDA and CDR2 SQIVND come from the germline V gene (reference sequence). CDR3 loop: CASSTLRGGRNAGELFF.

J is TRBJ2-5 and V is TRBV6-5; TCRdb's D call of TRBD1 is untestable without DNA. CDR1 MNHEY and CDR2 SVGAGI come from the germline V gene. The CDR3 runs 15 residues. CDR3 sequence reads: CASSYYLGKGETQYF.